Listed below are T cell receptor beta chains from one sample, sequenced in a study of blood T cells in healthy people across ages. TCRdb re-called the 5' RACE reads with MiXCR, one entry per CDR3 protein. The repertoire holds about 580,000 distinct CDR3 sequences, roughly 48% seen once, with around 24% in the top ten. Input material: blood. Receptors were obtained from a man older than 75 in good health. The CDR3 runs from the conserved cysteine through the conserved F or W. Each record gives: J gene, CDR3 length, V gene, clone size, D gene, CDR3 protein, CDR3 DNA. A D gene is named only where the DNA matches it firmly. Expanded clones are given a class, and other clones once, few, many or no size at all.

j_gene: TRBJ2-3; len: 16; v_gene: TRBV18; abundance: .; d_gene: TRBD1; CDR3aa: CASSPNRDRGTDTQYF; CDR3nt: TGTGCCAGCTCACCCAACCGGGACAGGGGTACAGATACGCAGTATTTT
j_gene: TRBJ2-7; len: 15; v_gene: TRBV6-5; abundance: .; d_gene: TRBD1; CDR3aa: CASSYSGTGPSEQYF; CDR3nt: TGTGCCAGCAGTTACTCCGGGACAGGGCCCTCCGAGCAGTACTTC
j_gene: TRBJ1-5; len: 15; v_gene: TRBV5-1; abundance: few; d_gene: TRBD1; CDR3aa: CASSLSDRVSQPQHF; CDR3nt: TGCGCCAGCAGCTTAAGCGACAGGGTCAGTCAGCCCCAGCATTTT
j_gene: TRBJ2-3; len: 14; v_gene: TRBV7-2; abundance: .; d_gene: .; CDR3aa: CASSLWPTTDTQYF; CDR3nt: TGTGCCAGCAGCTTATGGCCAACCACAGATACGCAGTATTTT
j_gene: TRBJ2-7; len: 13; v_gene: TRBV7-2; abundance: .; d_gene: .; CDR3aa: CASSAGNSYEQYF; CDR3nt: TGTGCCAGCAGCGCCGGGAACTCCTACGAGCAGTACTTC
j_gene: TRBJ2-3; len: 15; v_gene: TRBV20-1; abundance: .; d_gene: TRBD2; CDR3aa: CSASVLAGGTDTQYF; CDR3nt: TGCAGTGCTAGTGTGCTAGCGGGGGGCACAGATACGCAGTATTTT
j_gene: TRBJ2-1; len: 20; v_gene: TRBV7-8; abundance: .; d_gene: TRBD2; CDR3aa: CASSLAPGLAGGTLYNEQFF; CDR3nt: TGTGCCAGCAGCTTGGCTCCGGGGCTAGCGGGGGGCACACTCTACAATGAGCAGTTCTTC
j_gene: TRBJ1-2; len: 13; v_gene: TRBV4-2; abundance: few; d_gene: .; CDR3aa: CASSQVDRPGYTF; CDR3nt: TGTGCCAGCAGCCAAGTCGACCGTCCTGGCTACACCTTC
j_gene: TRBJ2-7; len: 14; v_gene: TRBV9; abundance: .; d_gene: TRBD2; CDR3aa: CASSPPGGPPEQYF; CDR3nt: TGTGCCAGCAGCCCCCCGGGGGGGCCTCCCGAGCAGTACTTC
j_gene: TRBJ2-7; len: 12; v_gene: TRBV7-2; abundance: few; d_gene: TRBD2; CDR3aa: CASSSMGGEQYF; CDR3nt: TGTGCCAGCAGCTCAATGGGGGGGGAGCAGTACTTC